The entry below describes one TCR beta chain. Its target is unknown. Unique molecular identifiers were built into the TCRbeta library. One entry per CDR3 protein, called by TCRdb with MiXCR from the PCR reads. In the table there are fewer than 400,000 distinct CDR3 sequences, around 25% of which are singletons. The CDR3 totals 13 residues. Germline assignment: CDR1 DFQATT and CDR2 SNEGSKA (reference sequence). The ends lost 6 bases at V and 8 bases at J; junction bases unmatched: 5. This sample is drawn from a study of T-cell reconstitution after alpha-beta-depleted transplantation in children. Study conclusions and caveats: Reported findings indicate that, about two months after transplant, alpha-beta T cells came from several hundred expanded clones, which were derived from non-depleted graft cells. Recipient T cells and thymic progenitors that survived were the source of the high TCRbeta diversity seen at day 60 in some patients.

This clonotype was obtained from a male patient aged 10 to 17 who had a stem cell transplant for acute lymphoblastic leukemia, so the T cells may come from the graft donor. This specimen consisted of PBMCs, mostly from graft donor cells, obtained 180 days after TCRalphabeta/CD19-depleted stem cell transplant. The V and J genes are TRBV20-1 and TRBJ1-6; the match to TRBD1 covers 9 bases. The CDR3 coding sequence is TGCAGTGCCAGGAGGGACAGGGATTCACCCCTCCACTTT. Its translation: CSARRDRDSPLHF.